A single count supports the clone carrying this T cell receptor (beta chain). The V end lost 5 bases, the J end lost 11 bases, and 21 bases lay between the germline ends. The CDR3 has 14 residues. The germline CDR1 and CDR2 sequences are SEHNR and FQNEAQ (reference sequence). The sample originates from a study of blood T cell repertoires in COVID-19. The assay was immunoSEQ multiplex PCR, and TCRdb's table has in-frame clones only and misses some. The sample contains roughly 250,000 clones, approximately 86% of which appear only once. The chain couples TRBV7-9 to TRBJ1-1; D is perhaps TRBD1 (5 bases). This sequence originates from a man aged 35 to 55 who had recovered from COVID-19. The specimen was peripheral blood. CDR3 sequence: CASSPTGGLPGAFF. As DNA, the CDR3 is TGTGCCAGCAGCCCTACCGGGGGTCTCCCAGGGGCTTTCTTT.